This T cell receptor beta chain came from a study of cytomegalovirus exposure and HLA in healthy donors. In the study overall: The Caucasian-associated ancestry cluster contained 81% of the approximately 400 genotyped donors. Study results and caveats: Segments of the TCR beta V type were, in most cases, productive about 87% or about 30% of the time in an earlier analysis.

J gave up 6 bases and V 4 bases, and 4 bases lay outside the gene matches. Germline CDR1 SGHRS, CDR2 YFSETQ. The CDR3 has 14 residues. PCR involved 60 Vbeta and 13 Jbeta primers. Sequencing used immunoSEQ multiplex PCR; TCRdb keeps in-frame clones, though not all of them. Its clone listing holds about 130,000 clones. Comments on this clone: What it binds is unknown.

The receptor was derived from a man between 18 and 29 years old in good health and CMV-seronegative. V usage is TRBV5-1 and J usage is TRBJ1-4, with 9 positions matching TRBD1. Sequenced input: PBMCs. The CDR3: CASSRDRDDEKLFF. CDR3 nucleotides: TGCGCCAGCAGCCGGGACAGGGATGATGAAAAACTGTTTTTT.